The 27 T cell receptor beta chains in this list originate from one sample, sequenced in a study of metastatic and nonmetastatic thyroid tumors. All patients were untreated before thyroid surgery. MiXCR reprocessed the PCR reads for TCRdb. Among roughly 15,000 clones listed, less than 35% were seen once. Sequenced material: tumor tissue. The receptor source for this set is a female donor with papillary thyroid cancer or a benign thyroid nodule (not recorded which). Some clones in this sample may be carry-over from other donors' samples.

This clone qualifies as medium-sized. This chain uses TRBV28 with TRBJ1-2; 7 bases align to TRBD1. The CDR3 runs to 15 residues. Unmatched junction bases numbered 10, after V lost 4 bases and J lost 5 bases. Germline V lookup: CDR1 MDHEN, CDR2 SYDVKM. In DNA form, the CDR3 reads TGTGCCAGCAGTTCCGGCACAGGGGCGGGGTATGGCTACACCTTC. This codes for CASSSGTGAGYGYTF.

This clone is classed as medium-sized (0.01 to 0.1%). The chain combines TRBV2 with TRBJ2-7; D might be TRBD1 (7 bases). The V and J ends lost 0 bases and 2 bases respectively, with 20 bases between them. This CDR3 has 18 amino acids. CDR1 SNHLY and CDR2 FYNNEI come from the germline V gene. Here the CDR3 reads CASSEAWAGGFLTYEQYF. The CDR3 DNA follows: TGTGCCAGCAGTGAAGCTTGGGCAGGGGGGTTTCTCACCTACGAGCAGTACTTC.

This clone was picked up many times. The chain joins TRBV3-1 to TRBJ2-3, with D perhaps matching TRBD1 (6 bases). The CDR3 length is 16 residues. V lost 4 bases and J 5 bases, leaving 19 bases between the germline ends. Germline CDR1 LGHDT, CDR2 YNNKEL (reference sequence). CDR3 in amino acids: CASSPVGASGEDTQYF. CDR3 DNA: TGTGCCAGCAGCCCTGTGGGGGCCTCAGGGGAAGATACGCAGTATTTT.

This clone was counted at least ten times. The chain links TRBV9 to TRBJ2-3, with 7 nucleotides matching TRBD1. The CDR3 loop spans 14 amino acids. The junction had 5 bases not matched to a gene; V was cut back by 1 base and J by 6 bases. Germline V CDR1 and CDR2: SGDLS, YYNGEE. The CDR3 coding sequence is TGTGCCAGCAGCGTAATCACAGGGGATGATACGCAGTATTTT. It codes for CASSVITGDDTQYF.

By its share, this clone is medium-sized. The rearrangement uses TRBV9 and TRBJ2-1; perhaps TRBD2 as D (5 bases). This CDR3 region has 13 residues. CDR1 SGDLS and CDR2 YYNGEE come from the germline V gene. Trimming cost V 2 bases and J 7 bases, with 10 bases left between them. CDR3 nucleotide sequence: TGTGCCAGCAGCGTCGGTTCGGGGAATGAGCAGTTCTTC. Amino acids: CASSVGSGNEQFF.

The V gene is TRBV5-1, the J gene TRBJ2-1, with no clear D. Trimming took off 5 bases at V and 0 bases at J, with 12 bases between the two ends. The CDR3 runs to 15 residues. Germline V lookup: CDR1 SGHRS, CDR2 YFSETQ. DNA for the CDR3: TGCGCCAGCAGTATTCTGGAGCCCTCCTACAATGAGCAGTTCTTC. Its translation: CASSILEPSYNEQFF.

This chain joins TRBV7-2 and TRBJ2-7; D might be TRBD1 or TRBD2, each matching 5 bases. Looked up from germline, CDR1 is SGHTA and CDR2 is FQGNSA. Trimming took off 1 base at V and 2 bases at J, with 12 bases between the two ends. This CDR3 contains 15 residues. The CDR3 bases are TGTGCCAGCAGCTTAGTTCACCAGGGACCCTACGAGCAGTACTTC. This encodes CASSLVHQGPYEQYF. The full variable domain, in which reference TRBV7-2 and TRBJ2-7 provide the parts outside the CDR3, is GAGVSQSPSNKVTEKGKDVELRCDPISGHTALYWYRQSLGQGLEFLIYFQGNSAPDKSGLPSDRFSAERTGGSVSTLTIQRTQQEDSAVYLCASSLVHQGPYEQYFGPGTRLTVT.

This clone has ten or more counts. This chain links TRBV28 with TRBJ2-3; 12 positions agree with TRBD2. This CDR3 is built from 16 residues. Per the germline V gene, CDR1 is MDHEN and CDR2 is SYDVKM. The V segment lost 6 bases and the J segment 0 bases; nucleotides outside the gene matches: 4. The CDR3 protein is CASRTSGGTSTDTQYF. CDR3 bases: TGTGCCAGCAGGACTAGCGGGGGTACTAGCACAGATACGCAGTATTTT.

At least ten counts were recorded for this clone. The chain carries TRBV28 and TRBJ2-2; 7 positions match TRBD2. Germline CDR1 MDHEN, CDR2 SYDVKM. V shed 6 bases and J 6 bases; nucleotides not matched to a gene: 16. This CDR3 spans 17 amino acids. The CDR3 reads CASSSPVGGVRAGELFF. DNA for the CDR3: TGTGCCAGCAGCTCCCCTGTGGGGGGGGTTAGGGCCGGGGAGCTGTTTTTT. Full variable domain (missing parts from reference TRBV28 and TRBJ2-2): DVKVTQSSRYLVKRTGEKVFLECVQDMDHENMFWYRQDPGLGLRLIYFSYDVKMKEKGDIPEGYSVSREKKERFSLILESASTNQTSMYLCASSSPVGGVRAGELFFGEGSRLTVL.

This clone was seen repeatedly, ten times or more. CDR3 sequence reads: CASSLWTPTDTQYF. CDR3 coding DNA: TGTGCCAGCAGTTTGTGGACCCCCACAGATACGCAGTATTTT. The chain couples TRBV28 to TRBJ2-3; D ambiguous. The length of the CDR3 is 14 residues. The V gene lost 3 bases and the J gene lost 2 bases, with 9 bases spanning the gap. CDR1 and CDR2 (germline): MDHEN, SYDVKM.

This clone has ten or more counts. The V and J genes are TRBV18 and TRBJ1-1; 7 nucleotides agree with TRBD1. J lost 7 bases, V lost 6 bases, and 5 bases had no gene match. Germline V gene data show CDR1 as KGHSH and CDR2 as LQKENI. The CDR3 runs 12 residues. CDR3 sequence: CASSTRDSEAFF. The DNA for the CDR3 is TGTGCCAGCTCGACCCGGGACAGTGAAGCTTTCTTT.

A single count supports this clone. The chain couples TRBV30 to TRBJ1-3; maybe TRBD1 (5 bases). The V and J ends lost 4 bases and 0 bases respectively, with 13 bases between them. Looked up from germline, CDR1 is GTSNPN and CDR2 is SVGIG (reference sequence). The CDR3 has 15 residues. CDR3 DNA: TGTGCCTGGACCCGGGACTTCTCCTCTGGAAACACCATATATTTT. As protein: CAWTRDFSSGNTIYF. Combining the CDR3 with reference TRBV30 and TRBJ1-3 gives the whole variable domain SQTIHQWPATLVQPVGSPLSLECTVEGTSNPNLYWYRQAAGRGLQLLFYSVGIGQISSEVPQNLSASRPQDRQFILSSKKLLLSDSGFYLCAWTRDFSSGNTIYFGEGSWLTVV.

This clone was observed a handful of times. In DNA, the CDR3 is TGTGCCAGCAGCTTAGAAAACGGGCCACTGTCTTGGGAGCAGTACTTC. This sequence encodes CASSLENGPLSWEQYF. The chain recombines TRBV11-2 with TRBJ2-7; no firm D call. CDR3 length: 16 amino acids. V was cut by 0 bases and J by 7 bases, with 19 bases left in between. Per germline, CDR1 SGHAT and CDR2 FQNNGV. The whole variable domain, filled in from reference TRBV11-2 and TRBJ2-7, reads EAGVAQSPRYKIIEKRQSVAFWCNPISGHATLYWYQQILGQGPKLLIQFQNNGVVDDSQLPKDRFSAERLKGVDSTLKIQPAKLEDSAVYLCASSLENGPLSWEQYFGPGTRLTVT.

Worth noting for this clone: The germline gene is not matched at one end of the junction; a read error may be the cause. This chain connects TRBV11-1 to TRBJ2-7, with 7 bases aligning to TRBD2. The CDR3 has 18 residues. Germline lookup yields CDR1 SGHAT and CDR2 FQDESV (reference sequence). Here the CDR3 reads CASILVRCRAGTTYEQYF. Here the CDR3 DNA reads TGTGCCAGCATCTTAGTACGGTGTCGAGCGGGAACTACCTACGAGCAGTACTTC.

The chain has TRBV20-1 and TRBJ2-7, with D possibly being TRBD2 (6 bases). Trimming removed 5 bases at V and 0 bases at J, with 8 bases between. Germline V lookup: CDR1 DFQATT, CDR2 SNEGSKA (reference sequence). The CDR3 is 12 amino acids. The chain's CDR3 is CSARGDSYEQYF. The CDR3 DNA sequence: TGCAGTGCTCGCGGGGACTCCTACGAGCAGTACTTC.

This clone is medium-sized. J is TRBJ2-7 and V is TRBV28; TRBD2 might be the D (6 bases). This CDR3 has 13 residues. Deletions cut 6 bases from V and 6 bases from J, with 15 bases between. Per the germline V gene, CDR1 is MDHEN and CDR2 is SYDVKM. The DNA for the CDR3 is TGTGCCAGCAGGCAAAATCGGGGGTCCGAGCAGTACTTC. Translating gives CASRQNRGSEQYF.

The chain combines TRBV6-1 with TRBJ1-1; TRBD1 is a possible D gene (6 bases). The CDR3 covers 13 residues. In germline, CDR1 is MNHNS, CDR2 SASEGT. V was cut by 8 bases and J by 5 bases, with 15 bases left in between. The CDR3 spells CASGTGMYTEAFF. The DNA for the CDR3 is TGTGCCAGCGGAACAGGGATGTATACTGAAGCTTTCTTT.

This clone was counted ten times or more. The DNA of the CDR3 is TGTGCCAGCAGCTTAGCGCTGGTAGCAACTAATGAAAAACTGTTTTTT. This sequence encodes CASSLALVATNEKLFF. J is TRBJ1-4 and V is TRBV7-9; D is unclear. Germline V gives CDR1 SEHNR, CDR2 FQNEAQ (reference sequence). CDR3 length equals 16 residues. Trimming left V 0 bases short and J 0 bases short, with 8 bases between.

This clone has just a few counts. The chain links TRBV11-2 to TRBJ1-2; D gene uncertain. Germline V gene sequence: CDR1 SGHAT, CDR2 FQNNGV. With 0 bases removed from V and 8 bases from J, the gap between germline ends came to 7 bases. The CDR3 contains 12 residues. As DNA, the CDR3 is TGTGCCAGCAGCTTAGAGTTGGAGGGCTACACCTTC. Translation gives CASSLELEGYTF.

This clone is labeled as medium-sized (0.01 to 0.1%). The rearrangement uses TRBV7-8 and TRBJ1-1; 9 bases line up with TRBD1. The V gene end was trimmed by 4 bases and the J gene end by 3 bases; junction bases not matched to a gene: 6. The CDR3 length is 15 residues. Germline V lookup: CDR1 SGHVS, CDR2 FQNEAQ. CDR3 loop: CASSSTDRGHTEAFF. Written as DNA, the CDR3 is TGTGCCAGCAGCTCGACGGACAGGGGCCACACTGAAGCTTTCTTT. Using reference TRBV7-8 and TRBJ1-1 for the parts outside the CDR3, the full variable domain is GAGVSQSPRYKVAKRGQDVALRCDPISGHVSLFWYQQALGQGPEFLTYFQNEAQLDKSGLPSDRFFAERPEGSVSTLKIQRTQQEDSAVYLCASSSTDRGHTEAFFGQGTRLTVV.

Only one count was recorded for this clone. This sequence joins TRBV20-1 and TRBJ1-2; a weak D match, TRBD1 (6 bases). The length of the CDR3 is 9 residues. Germline V gene data show CDR1 as DFQATT and CDR2 as SNEGSKA (reference sequence). The ends were cut back, 5 bases at V and 12 bases at J, with 10 bases in the middle. The DNA for the CDR3 is TGCAGTGCTGACAGGATCGACACCTTC. It translates to CSADRIDTF.

Concerning this clone: Germline and junction disagree at one end, which may indicate a read error. The chain is built from TRBV6-2 or TRBV6-3 and TRBJ1-1; D is unclear. The CDR3 loop spans 14 amino acids. CDR1 is MNHEY and CDR2 is SVGEGT in the germline V gene. The CDR3 bases are TGTGCCAGCAGTTACTCTGACGGGTCCACTGGAGCTTTCTTT. Residues: CASSYSDGSTGAFF.

The chain couples TRBV13 to TRBJ1-2, with D uncertain. Germline CDR1 and CDR2: PRHDT and FYEKMQ (reference sequence). With 5 bases removed from V and 4 bases from J, the gap between germline ends came to 11 bases. This CDR3 is built from 13 residues. CDR3 region: CASSQSSLYGYTF. CDR3 bases: TGTGCCAGCAGCCAGAGCTCTCTCTATGGCTACACCTTC.

This clone was recorded once. A read error is likely, as this CDR3 ends without the conserved phenylalanine or tryptophan. The DNA is omitted, as the CDR3 cannot be located on it reliably, and the CDR3 follows TCRdb's listing. V and J are TRBV5-1 and TRBJ2-1; TRBD2 is the table's D call and was not checked against the DNA. The CDR3 adds up to 13 amino acids, both ends counted. Germline-derived CDR1 and CDR2 are SGHRS and YFSETQ. CDR3 residues: CASSPEQSGVKFS.

This clone was counted many times. The rearrangement joins TRBV6-1 to TRBJ2-1, with D tentatively TRBD2 (5 bases). There are 15 residues in the CDR3. Germline V gene sequence: CDR1 MNHNS, CDR2 SASEGT. V dropped 0 bases and J dropped 4 bases, with 10 bases sitting between them. CDR3 protein: CASSEALGGYNEQFF. The CDR3 coding sequence is TGTGCCAGCAGTGAAGCGTTAGGAGGATACAATGAGCAGTTCTTC.

V and J are TRBV19 and TRBJ1-5; D gene uncertain. The CDR3 is 17 residues long. CDR1 and CDR2 from the germline V gene are LNHDA and SQIVND (reference sequence). The V end was cut by 1 base, the J end by 1 base, with 14 bases between. The CDR3 loop reads CASSIAHTGRSNQPQHF. The CDR3 DNA reads as TGTGCCAGTAGTATAGCCCACACCGGTCGAAGCAATCAGCCCCAGCATTTT.

This clone was recorded once. This chain links TRBV7-8 with TRBJ1-3; D not certain. CDR3 length: 16 amino acids. Trimming stripped 5 bases from V and 4 bases from J, with 18 bases between. Germline-derived CDR1 and CDR2 are SGHVS and FQNEAQ. This CDR3 reads CASSPNTGHSGNTIYF. The CDR3, as DNA: TGTGCCAGCAGCCCTAATACTGGTCACTCCGGAAACACCATATATTTT.